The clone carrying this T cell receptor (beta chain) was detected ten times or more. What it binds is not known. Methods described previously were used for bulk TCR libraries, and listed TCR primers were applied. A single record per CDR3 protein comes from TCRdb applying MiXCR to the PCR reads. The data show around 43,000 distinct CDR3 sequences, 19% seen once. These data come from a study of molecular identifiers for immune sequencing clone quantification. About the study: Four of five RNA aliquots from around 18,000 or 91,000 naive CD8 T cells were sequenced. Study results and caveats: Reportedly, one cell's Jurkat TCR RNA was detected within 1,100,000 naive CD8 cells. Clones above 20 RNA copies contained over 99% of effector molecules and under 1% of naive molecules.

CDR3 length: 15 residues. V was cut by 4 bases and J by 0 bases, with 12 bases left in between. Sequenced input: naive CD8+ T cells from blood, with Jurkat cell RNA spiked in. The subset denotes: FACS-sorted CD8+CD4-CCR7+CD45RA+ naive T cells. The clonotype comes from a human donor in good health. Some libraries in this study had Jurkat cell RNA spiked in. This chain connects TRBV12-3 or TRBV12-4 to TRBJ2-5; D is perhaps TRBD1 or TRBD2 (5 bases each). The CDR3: CASSWGPTNQETQYF. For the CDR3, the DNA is TGTGCCAGCAGTTGGGGACCAACTAACCAAGAGACCCAGTACTTC.